This T cell receptor beta chain stems from a study of identifying expanded T cells in peripheral blood. The study, taken as a whole, reports: Over about two and four weeks, about 15 and 18 clones changed, versus 1.2 between replicates. Roughly two-week clone count variance significantly increased as total template count grew.

Some clones are missing from TCRdb's copy, which holds only in-frame ones; the method was immunoSEQ multiplex PCR. The repertoire holds 100,000 to 110,000 clones, with roughly 88% as singletons. Germline CDR1 reads MGHRA; CDR2 reads YSYEKL. The CDR3 consists of 16 residues. V dropped 0 bases and J dropped 1 base, with 12 bases sitting between them. No infections or other immune events were documented during collection. Only a few counts were recorded for this clone. Its antigen is unidentified. The receptor's source is a person aged 18-70 years in good health. J is TRBJ1-1 and V is TRBV4-1; D is unclear. Sequencing was performed on blood. The CDR3 bases are TGCGCCAGCAGCCAAGATAGTAAGGCAGGGAACACTGAAGCTTTCTTT. It yields the protein CASSQDSKAGNTEAFF.